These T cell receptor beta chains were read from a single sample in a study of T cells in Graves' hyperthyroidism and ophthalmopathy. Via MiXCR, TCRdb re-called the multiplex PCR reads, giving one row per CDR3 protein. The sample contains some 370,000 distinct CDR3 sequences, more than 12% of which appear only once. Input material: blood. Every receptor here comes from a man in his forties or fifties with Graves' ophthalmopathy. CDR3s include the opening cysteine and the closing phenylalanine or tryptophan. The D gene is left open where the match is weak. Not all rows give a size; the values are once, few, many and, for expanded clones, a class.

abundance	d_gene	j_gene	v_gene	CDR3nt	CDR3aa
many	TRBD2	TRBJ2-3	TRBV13	TGTGCCAGCAGCCGCATCAGGACTAGCGGGAGATTGCCCGGGACAGATACGCAGTATTTT	CASSRIRTSGRLPGTDTQYF
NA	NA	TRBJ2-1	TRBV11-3	TGTGCCAGCAGCAATAGTCAAAACAATGAGCAGTTCTTC	CASSNSQNNEQFF
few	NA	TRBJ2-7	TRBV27	TGTGCCAGCAGACTGAGAGGGACCTACGAGCAGTACTTC	CASRLRGTYEQYF
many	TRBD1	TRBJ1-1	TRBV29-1	TGCAGCGTTGATGGTGGACAGGGAGGCACTGAAGCTTTCTTT	CSVDGGQGGTEAFF
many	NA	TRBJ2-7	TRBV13	TGTGCCAGCAGCCCTCGTGCGGCAGCGATCTCCAGGCAGTACTTC	CASSPRAAAISRQYF
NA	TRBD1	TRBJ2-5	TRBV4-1	TGCGCCAGCAGCCCAGGGGGCGCCAGAGAGACCCAGTACTTC	CASSPGGARETQYF
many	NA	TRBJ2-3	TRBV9	TGTGCCAGCAGCGTAGAGTCTGATACGCAGTATTTT	CASSVESDTQYF
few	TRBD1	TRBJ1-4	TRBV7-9	TGTGCCAGCAGCCGGGGACAGTCTGCAACTAATGAAAAACTGTTTTTT	CASSRGQSATNEKLFF
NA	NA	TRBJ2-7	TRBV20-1	TGCAGTGCTGGGCCGGGGTTCGGGGCCGAGCAGTACTTC	CSAGPGFGAEQYF
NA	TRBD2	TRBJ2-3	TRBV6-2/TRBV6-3	TGTGCCAGCAGTTACTCGAGGAGCTCAGGGCTAGCGGGAGGTGCAGATACGCAGTATTTT	CASSYSRSSGLAGGADTQYF
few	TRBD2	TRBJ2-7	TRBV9	TGTGCCAGCAGCGCAACTAGCGGGATATCCGAGCAGTACTTC	CASSATSGISEQYF
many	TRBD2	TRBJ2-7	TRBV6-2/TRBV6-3	TGTGCCAGCAGATGGACTAGCGGGAGTTCCTACGAGCAGTACTTC	CASRWTSGSSYEQYF
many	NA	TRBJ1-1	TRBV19	TGTGCCAGTAACCCGGAGGACGACACTGAAGCTTTCTTT	CASNPEDDTEAFF
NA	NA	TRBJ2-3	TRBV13	TGTGCCAGCAGCCCCAGGGCGGAGCTCACAGATACGCAGTATTTT	CASSPRAELTDTQYF
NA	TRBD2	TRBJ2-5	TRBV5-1	TGCGCCAGCAGCTTCTGGGCTAGCGGGAACCAAGAGACCCAGTACTTC	CASSFWASGNQETQYF
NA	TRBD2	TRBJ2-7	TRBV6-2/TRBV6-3	TGTGCCAGTGGACTAGCGGGCTACGAGCAGTACTTC	CASGLAGYEQYF
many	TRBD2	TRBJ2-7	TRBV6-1	TGTGCCAGCAGGCCAAGCGGGAGGGGTTACGAGCAGTACTTC	CASRPSGRGYEQYF
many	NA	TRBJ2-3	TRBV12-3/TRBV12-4	TGTGCCAGCAGTTGGACAGTAGGCACAGATACGCAGTATTTT	CASSWTVGTDTQYF
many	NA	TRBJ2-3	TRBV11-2	TGTGCCAGCAGCTTATCGTGGAGCGACACAGATACGCAGTATTTT	CASSLSWSDTDTQYF
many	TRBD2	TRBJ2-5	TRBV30	TGTGCCTGGAGTGTAGGTCTAGCGGGAGATGAGACCCAGTACTTC	CAWSVGLAGDETQYF
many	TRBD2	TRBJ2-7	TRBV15	TGTGCCACCAGCAGAGATCGGAGCGGGGGCTACGAGCAGTACTTC	CATSRDRSGGYEQYF
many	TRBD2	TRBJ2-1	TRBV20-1	TGCAGTGCTAGAGTTTTGCCCCGGACTAGCGGGAGTAATGAGCAGTTCTTC	CSARVLPRTSGSNEQFF
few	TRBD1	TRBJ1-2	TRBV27	TGTGCCAGCCGCCAGGGACAGAACTATGGCTACACCTTC	CASRQGQNYGYTF
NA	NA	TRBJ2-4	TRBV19	TGTGCCACAAGAGAACTAGCCAAAAACATTCAGTACTTC	CATRELAKNIQYF
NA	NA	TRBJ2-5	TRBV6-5	TGTGCCAGCAGTTACCGGCCAGGGAGTGGGGAGACCCAGTACTTC	CASSYRPGSGETQYF
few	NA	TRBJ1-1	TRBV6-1	TGTGCCAGCAGCTTCAGTGATGAAGTCTCTGAAGCTTTCTTT	CASSFSDEVSEAFF
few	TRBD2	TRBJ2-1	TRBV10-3	TGTGCCATCAGTGAGTTACTAGCGGGAGAAAACAATGAGCAGTTCTTC	CAISELLAGENNEQFF
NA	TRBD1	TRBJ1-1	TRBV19	TGTGCCAGTAGTATACAGGGGGGTAACACTGAAGCTTTCTTT	CASSIQGGNTEAFF